This TCR beta chain comes out of a study of blood T cell repertoires in COVID-19. Study at large: Sources were T cells, B-cell-depleted T cells, or PBMCs; the material itself was cDNA or gDNA.

Profiling relied on immunoSEQ multiplex PCR, and the TCRdb table lists in-frame clones only, not all of them. Among about 100,000 clones, about 76% were seen once, and the ten largest hold roughly 22%. Germline loops: CDR1 SNHLY, CDR2 FYNNEI. The CDR3 loop spans 12 amino acids. Trimming pared 6 bases from V and 6 bases from J, leaving 10 bases between. The V and J genes are TRBV2 and TRBJ2-3; D might be TRBD2 (7 bases). The sequence derives from a human donor in a cohort sampled during active COVID-19. Sequences were obtained from peripheral blood. The DNA for the CDR3 is TGTGCCAGCAGGAAGGGGGGGGATACGCAGTATTTT. Residues: CASRKGGDTQYF.